A selection of T cell receptor beta chains follows, all from one sample in a study of cytomegalovirus exposure and HLA in healthy donors. The assay was immunoSEQ multiplex PCR, and TCRdb's table has in-frame clones only and misses some. Here the sample spans tens of thousands of clones, under 85% being singletons. Sample: PBMCs. The receptors were gathered from a man aged 30 to 39 in good health and CMV-seronegative. The CDR3 runs from the conserved cysteine through the conserved F or W.

TRBV25-1 CASTDSAAPGNSPLHF
TRBV7-2 CASSFVGGNTDTQYF
TRBV4-1 CASSQEVVGQGNGYTF
TRBV6-5 CASSGGQGNTEAFF
TRBV7-3 CASSLRAGGNPEAFF
TRBV28 CASSLRGALEKLFF
TRBV9 CASSVGTTNYGYTF
TRBV6-1 CASSEIGAGKYGYTF
TRBV10-1 CASSDGQGTYEQYF
TRBV5-4 CASSLARSSDEQYF
TRBV7-3 CASSRRTETDTQYF
TRBV18 CASSPPSRGGTDTQYF
TRBV2 CASSERTASAYGYTF
TRBV27 CASSPRSSGGNEQFF
TRBV5-6 CASSYRTGSNEKLFF
TRBV6-1 CASSLTGPETQYF
TRBV2 CARKPRRQGAYDGYTF
TRBV28 CASNPPGQGSYEQYF
TRBV5-1 CASSWRGASGGLQETQYF
TRBV7-2 CASSLAAGDARETQYF
TRBV14 CASSQTRDQPQHF
TRBV19 CASKGADTQYF
TRBV11-2 CASSGTEFSTEAFF
TRBV10-3 CAISSLQGAQGYTF
TRBV30 CAWSLQRAYNEQFF
TRBV19 CASSTGSWYGYTF
TRBV7-9 CASSHLAASPRYEQYF
TRBV27 CASRDRGLYGYTF
TRBV30 CAWCPPGQGRNEQFF
TRBV5-1 CASSGGTGGAKIYGYTF
TRBV19 CASSDRTGGIYGYTF
TRBV7-6 CASSFRGQGEAFF
TRBV5-1 CASSLGAAAFF
TRBV29-1 CSVPGDRRTEAFF
TRBV11-3 CASSPGGGQGTEAFF
TRBV2 CASTRSQGRGVGTGELFF
TRBV7-6 CASSQSTGYEQYF
TRBV18 CASSLSGQNYEQYF
TRBV30 CAWRKTPTGEKLFF
TRBV7-9 CASSSLGVTGGNTIYF